These 2 T cell receptor beta chains came from one sample sequenced in a study of T cells expressing NK-cell markers. TCRdb reanalyzed the 5' RACE reads and collapses them to one entry per CDR3 protein, without DNA. In all, the sample yields roughly 380,000 distinct CDR3 sequences. The sequenced material came from blood T cells: a sorted CD56 or NKG2C T cell subset, CD4+ or CD8+ T cells, or bulk PBMC T cells (not recorded which). These TCRs come from a man aged 18-69 years in good health.

The J gene is TRBJ2-3, the V gene TRBV2. This CDR3 has 14 amino acids. CDR1 and CDR2 from the germline V gene are SNHLY and FYNNEI. The CDR3 here is CASKLLVSTDTQYF.

The gene calls are TRBV11-2 and TRBJ2-5; checking the TCRdb D call of TRBD1 is not possible without DNA. The CDR3 is 15 residues long. Germline V gene lookup returns CDR1 SGHAT and CDR2 FQNNGV. CDR3 loop: CASSMYRGLWETQYF.